Reported below is one TCR beta chain. The antigen this receptor binds is unknown. Base qualities are not at hand, and no much larger clone is one base apart. The data were obtained in a study of cytomegalovirus exposure and HLA in healthy donors (dated by TCRdb to about 2017). With regard to the full study: The 500 to 800 repertoires of the first cohort and the approximately 110 validation repertoires were produced on the same platform, according to a later analysis. The study was designed to test whether signatures of past pathogen exposure could be identified by cataloging public T cell receptors. A separate validation cohort of roughly 130 different subjects was used in addition to the roughly 700-subject first cohort. To predict cytomegalovirus infection status, the study brought together high-throughput TCR immunosequencing, statistical association of individual TCRs with disease status, and machine learning. General conclusions and limits of the study: According to the authors, the approach could potentially be generalized to other disease states and immunological phenotypes. Most TCR sequences were seen in very few donors, while some public TCRs were found in many individuals. Subsequent analysis determined that TCRs grouped into clusters in the first cohort also showed a tendency toward co-occurrence across the 130 or so validation repertoires, and 85% to 95% of cluster scores exceeded 0. A later analysis had no HLA typing for the validation cohort, so co-occurrence there was scored across all 120 repertoires. The study listed 170 or so TCR beta chains as associated with cytomegalovirus. The classifier was reported to diagnose cytomegalovirus status with high specificity and sensitivity in both the original cohort and the validation cohort. Three of the identified cytomegalovirus-associated TCR beta chains were confirmed in vitro to be specific for cytomegalovirus antigens.

Donors formed part of the validation cohort, which comprised approximately 130 subjects and was distinct from the first cohort of under 850 subjects. Libraries came from the immunoSEQ multiplex PCR assay. The authors' pipeline ran thus. To diagnose cytomegalovirus status from the catalog of TCR beta chain sequences, a statistical classification framework was built. TCRdb took this table from immuneACCESS and kept in-frame rearrangements with V and J called. Such tables lack part of the clones; where checked against another copy, unresolved V genes explain under half of the gap, and the rest is unexplained. V and J calls and clone size follow that table, whereas D and trimming were derived from the DNA. The sample table shows 300,000 or so clones, and roughly 88% are seen once. Clones ranked in the top ten supply roughly 0.96% of the sample. Measured from the cysteine to the phenylalanine, the CDR3 is 15 residues long. The only DNA kept is the CDR3, 45 bases in frame from the first base. Relative to germline, V is 0 bases shorter and J is 1 base shorter, with 9 bases between their ends. Reading the germline V gene gives CDR1 MRHNA and CDR2 SNTAGT.

Here the chain combines TRBV6-4 and TRBJ1-2; confidence is insufficient to name the D gene. Sequences were obtained from PBMCs. The sequence was obtained from a man aged 25 to 40 in good health and CMV-seronegative. The CDR3 protein: CASSDSALFNYGYTF. The DNA is as follows: TGTGCCAGCAGTGACTCGGCCCTCTTTAACTATGGCTACACCTTC.